The 25 T cell receptor beta chains presented below share a single source sample, sequenced in a study of low-dose radiotherapy and immunotherapy resistance in tumors. TRAV and TRBV primers primed cDNA for both TCRalpha and TCRbeta. Amplification, which lasted 15 to 20 PCR cycles, used a constant-region primer and V-primer adapter to amplify TCRs. TCRdb reprocessed the reads with MiXCR, giving one entry per CDR3 protein. The table shows tens of thousands of distinct CDR3 sequences, with 20% to 25% occurring only once. Specified time point: before trial treatment. Sequences were derived from PBMCs, sampled before treatment. Receptors originate from a male donor with prostate cancer.

Comments on this clonotype: An end of the junction differs from the germline gene, which may be a read error. The V gene is TRBV11-2, the J gene TRBJ2-3, with D unclear. Germline CDR1 SGHAT, CDR2 FQNNGV. This CDR3 contains 14 residues. The DNA for the CDR3 is TGTGGCAGCAGCCTTGGACGGTACACAGATACGCAGTATTTT. Protein product: CGSSLGRYTDTQYF.

The V call is TRBV2, the J call TRBJ2-5, with 7 bases that match TRBD2. The V gene end was trimmed by 11 bases and the J gene end by 5 bases; junction bases not matched to a gene: 14. The length of the CDR3 is 14 residues. The germline V gene has CDR1 SNHLY and CDR2 FYNNEI. CDR3 region: CAGKREGSFETQYF. The CDR3 DNA is TGTGCCGGAAAAAGGGAGGGTAGCTTCGAGACCCAGTACTTC. The full variable domain, in which reference TRBV2 and TRBJ2-5 provide the parts outside the CDR3, is EPEVTQTPSHQVTQMGQEVILRCVPISNHLYFYWYRQILGQKVEFLVSFYNNEISEKSEIFDDQFSVERPDGSNFTLKIRSTKLEDSAMYFCAGKREGSFETQYFGPGTRLLVL.

The CDR3 loop reads CASSVGQATEGYTF. The CDR3, as DNA: TGTGCCAGCAGCGTAGGACAGGCCACGGAGGGCTACACCTTC. This chain connects TRBV9 to TRBJ1-2, with D tentatively TRBD1 (6 bases). V was clipped by 0 bases and J by 8 bases, with 14 bases between them. The CDR3 runs 14 residues. CDR1 and CDR2 from the germline V gene are SGDLS and YYNGEE.

This clonotype has at least ten counts. The chain joins TRBV5-1 to TRBJ1-2; 7 nucleotides line up with TRBD1. Looked up from germline, CDR1 is SGHRS and CDR2 is YFSETQ. The junction had 3 bases not matched to a gene; V was cut back by 0 bases and J by 4 bases. The CDR3 contains 14 residues. The chain's CDR3 is CASSLGGTVYGYTF. CDR3 nucleotides: TGCGCCAGCAGCTTGGGAGGGACAGTCTATGGCTACACCTTC.

Points on this clonotype: A far larger clone lies a single base away; this is likely a read error. The chain carries TRBV2 and TRBJ2-7, with 9 bases identical to TRBD1. In germline, CDR1 is SNHLY, CDR2 FYNNEI. The CDR3 covers 15 residues. Losses at the gene ends were 6 bases for V and 4 bases for J; bases not matched to a gene: 10. The CDR3 DNA follows: TGTGCCAGCAGGCTGGGGGGACAGGGACTTTACGAGCAGTACTTC. Translating it yields CASRLGGQGLYEQYF.

The rearrangement links TRBV29-1 to TRBJ2-7; possible D gene TRBD1, 6 bases. Trimming took 7 bases from V and 0 from J, leaving 10 bases between them. The CDR3 has 12 amino acids. Germline CDR1 and CDR2: SQVTM and ANQGSEA. CDR3 in amino acids: CSGQASSYEQYF. CDR3 nucleotide sequence: TGCAGCGGACAGGCTAGCTCCTACGAGCAGTACTTC.

The chain employs TRBV29-1 and TRBJ2-3, with a tentative D call TRBD1 (5 bases). Trimming took off 7 bases at V and 2 bases at J, with 10 bases between the two ends. The CDR3 length is 12 residues. CDR1 and CDR2 from the germline V gene are SQVTM and ANQGSEA. The CDR3 region has the DNA TGCAGCGCGGACACCTCCACAGATACGCAGTATTTT. It encodes CSADTSTDTQYF.

This clonotype is medium-sized by share. This chain uses TRBV28 with TRBJ1-3; weak D call: TRBD1 (5 bases). The CDR3 runs 16 residues. Germline V gene data show CDR1 as MDHEN and CDR2 as SYDVKM. V was trimmed by 6 bases and J by 3 bases, leaving 18 bases between them. CDR3 sequence reads: CASSLGVGGSGNTIYF. The DNA for the CDR3 is TGTGCCAGCAGCTTAGGCGTCGGGGGGAGTGGAAACACCATATATTTT.

This clonotype was seen ten or more times. V is TRBV24-1 and J is TRBJ2-1; D ambiguous. Germline V CDR1 and CDR2: KGHDR, SFDVKD. Trimming left V 1 base short and J 2 bases short, with 11 bases between. The CDR3 contains 16 residues. The CDR3 coding sequence is TGTGCCACCAGTGATTTTGTTTCTAGTGCCTACAATGAGCAGTTCTTC. Its protein product is CATSDFVSSAYNEQFF.

The gene calls are TRBV14 and TRBJ2-7; 8 bases map to TRBD1. Losses at the gene ends were 3 bases for V and 0 bases for J; bases not matched to a gene: 7. This CDR3 comprises 16 residues. CDR1 is SGHDN and CDR2 is FVKESK in the germline V gene. This CDR3 reads CASSQRQGSFSYEQYF. The CDR3, as DNA: TGTGCCAGCAGCCAGAGACAGGGGTCGTTCTCCTACGAGCAGTACTTC.

At least ten counts were recorded for this clonotype. J is TRBJ2-7 and V is TRBV6-2 or TRBV6-3; D might be TRBD1 or TRBD2, each matching 5 bases. Deletions cut 0 bases from V and 2 bases from J, with 11 bases between. The V gene's germline CDR1 is MNHEY and CDR2 SVGEGT. The CDR3 is 15 residues long. This chain's CDR3 is CASSYSSRDPYEQYF. CDR3 nucleotide sequence: TGTGCCAGCAGTTACTCCTCCAGGGACCCCTACGAGCAGTACTTC.

This clonotype came up many times. The rearrangement links TRBV7-3 to TRBJ2-7; D perhaps matches TRBD2 (6 bases). The CDR3 sequence is 14 residues long. Germline CDR1 and CDR2: SGHTA and FQGTGA. V was pared by 1 base and J by 10 bases, with 17 bases between. The CDR3 sequence: CASSLRGGIGRQYF. In DNA, the CDR3 is TGTGCCAGCAGCTTAAGGGGCGGGATAGGGCGTCAGTACTTC.

This clonotype occurred many times. V usage is TRBV11-2 and J usage is TRBJ1-2; no reliable D call. Trimming removed 2 bases from V and 0 bases from J, with 10 bases in between. Germline CDR1 is SGHAT and CDR2 is FQNNGV. The CDR3 runs 15 residues. The CDR3: CASSLWQNSNYGYTF. The CDR3, as DNA: TGTGCCAGCAGCTTATGGCAGAACTCTAACTATGGCTACACCTTC.

This clonotype has a count of ten or more. This sequence joins TRBV13 and TRBJ2-7, with D uncertain. Germline V lookup: CDR1 PRHDT, CDR2 FYEKMQ (reference sequence). Trimming left V 0 bases short and J 3 bases short, with 15 bases between. The CDR3 runs 16 residues. The CDR3, as DNA: TGTGCCAGCAGCTTAGGTGGCGACCCTTGGGGCTACGAGCAGTACTTC. This sequence encodes CASSLGGDPWGYEQYF.

This clonotype was detected many times. The chain carries TRBV9 and TRBJ1-2; D gene uncertain. From germline, CDR1 is SGDLS and CDR2 YYNGEE. The CDR3 sequence is 15 residues long. The V and J ends lost 0 bases and 0 bases respectively, with 9 bases between them. CDR3 loop: CASSVEAEANYGYTF. In DNA form, the CDR3 reads TGTGCCAGCAGCGTAGAGGCAGAAGCTAACTATGGCTACACCTTC.

About this clonotype: This sequence is one base from a far larger clone and is likely a read error. This chain joins TRBV15 and TRBJ2-2; TRBD2 aligns across 8 bases. The CDR3 covers 15 residues. Trimming took 5 bases from V and 3 from J; bases not matched to a gene: 5. CDR1 and CDR2 from the germline V gene are LNHNV and YYDKDF (reference sequence). The CDR3 nucleotides read TGTGCCACCAGCTTGAGGCGGGGGGACACCGGGGAGCTGTTTTTT. Translation gives CATSLRRGDTGELFF.

V usage is TRBV11-2 and J usage is TRBJ2-3, with D possibly matching TRBD1 (6 bases). V dropped 6 bases and J dropped 7 bases, with 17 bases sitting between them. There are 14 residues in the CDR3. Germline V gene lookup returns CDR1 SGHAT and CDR2 FQNNGV. The chain's CDR3 is CASSFLAGANTQYF. The CDR3 region has the DNA TGTGCCAGCAGTTTTCTGGCAGGGGCAAATACGCAGTATTTT. Together with reference TRBV11-2 and TRBJ2-3, the CDR3 gives the full variable domain: EAGVAQSPRYKIIEKRQSVAFWCNPISGHATLYWYQQILGQGPKLLIQFQNNGVVDDSQLPKDRFSAERLKGVDSTLKIQPAKLEDSAVYLCASSFLAGANTQYFGPGTRLTVL.

This clonotype was recorded at least ten times. This rearrangement joins TRBV27 to TRBJ2-3, with TRBD2 as a possible D gene (5 bases). CDR3 length equals 15 residues. V shed 7 bases and J shed 6 bases, with 20 bases lying between them. Germline loops: CDR1 MNHEY, CDR2 SMNVEV (reference sequence). The DNA for the CDR3 is TGTGCCAGCATGAGAGGGAGCGAAGTTTGGGATACGCAGTATTTT. Amino acid sequence: CASMRGSEVWDTQYF.

This clonotype occurred many times. The chain combines TRBV20-1 with TRBJ2-7; 11 bases line up with TRBD1. The CDR3 totals 15 residues. Trimming took 0 bases from V and 7 from J; bases not matched to a gene: 8. Per germline, CDR1 DFQATT and CDR2 SNEGSKA (reference sequence). The DNA of the CDR3 is TGCAGTGCTAGAGACCCCGGACAGGGGGCGCGGGAGCAGTACTTC. It encodes CSARDPGQGAREQYF.

A word on this clonotype: This sequence is one base from a far larger clone and is likely a read error. Written as DNA, the CDR3 is TGCGCCAGCAGCGTAACCGGGAGTAAGGGGGATGAGCAGTACTTC. Translation gives CASSVTGSKGDEQYF. This rearrangement joins TRBV5-1 to TRBJ2-7; D may correspond to TRBD1 or TRBD2 (6 bases each). From germline, CDR1 is SGHRS and CDR2 YFSETQ. CDR3 length equals 15 residues. The ends were cut back, 4 bases at V and 7 bases at J, with 21 bases in the middle.

This clonotype has more than one count but fewer than ten. This sequence joins TRBV10-3 and TRBJ2-3, with 8 bases aligning to TRBD1. V lost 0 bases, J lost 1 base, and 6 bases stayed unmatched. The CDR3 has 17 residues. CDR1 ENHRY and CDR2 SYGVKD come from the germline V gene. The CDR3: CAISESKGQGRTDTQYF. For the CDR3, the DNA is TGTGCCATCAGTGAGTCAAAAGGACAGGGTCGCACAGATACGCAGTATTTT.

Ten or more counts support this clonotype. This chain links TRBV12-3 or TRBV12-4 with TRBJ2-3; the D gene is possibly TRBD2 (6 bases). The CDR3 totals 14 residues. Trimming removed 2 bases at V and 4 bases at J, with 10 bases between. The CDR3, as DNA: TGTGCCAGCAGTTTAATCTCGGGGGCAGATACGCAGTATTTT. Encoded protein: CASSLISGADTQYF.

Ten or more counts support this clonotype. CDR3 region: CASGGSTEAFF. The DNA of the CDR3 is TGTGCCAGCGGGGGTTCCACTGAAGCTTTCTTT. The rearrangement uses TRBV5-4 and TRBJ1-1, with TRBD1 as a possible D gene (5 bases). The V gene lost 7 bases and the J gene lost 4 bases, with 8 bases spanning the gap. The CDR3 runs 11 residues. The germline gives CDR1 SGHNT, CDR2 YYREEE (reference sequence).

This clonotype was counted many times. The chain joins TRBV6-2 or TRBV6-3 to TRBJ1-3; D unresolved. CDR3 length equals 14 residues. CDR1 MNHEY and CDR2 SVGEGT come from the germline V gene. The V end was cut by 4 bases, the J end by 0 bases, with 7 bases between. CDR3 protein: CASSFGVSGNTIYF. The CDR3 DNA follows: TGTGCCAGCAGTTTTGGGGTCTCTGGAAACACCATATATTTT.

This clonotype was counted once. The rearrangement links TRBV27 to TRBJ1-1, with D unresolved. V shed 7 bases and J shed 2 bases, with 14 bases lying between them. This CDR3 comprises 14 residues. Per germline, CDR1 MNHEY and CDR2 SMNVEV (reference sequence). CDR3 amino acids: CASTSPLTNTEAFF. The CDR3 DNA reads TGTGCCAGCACCTCGCCTCTTACCAACACTGAAGCTTTCTTT.